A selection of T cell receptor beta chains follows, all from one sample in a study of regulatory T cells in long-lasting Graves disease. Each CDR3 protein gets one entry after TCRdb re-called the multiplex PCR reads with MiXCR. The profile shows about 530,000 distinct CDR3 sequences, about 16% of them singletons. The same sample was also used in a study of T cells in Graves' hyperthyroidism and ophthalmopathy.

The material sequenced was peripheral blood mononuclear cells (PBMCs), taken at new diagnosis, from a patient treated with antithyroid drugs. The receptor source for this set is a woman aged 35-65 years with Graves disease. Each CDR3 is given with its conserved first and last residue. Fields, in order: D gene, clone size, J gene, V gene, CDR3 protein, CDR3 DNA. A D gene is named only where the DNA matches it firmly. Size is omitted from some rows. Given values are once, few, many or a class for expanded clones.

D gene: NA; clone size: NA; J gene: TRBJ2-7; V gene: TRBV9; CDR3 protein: CASSVDEFNNYEQYF; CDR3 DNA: TGTGCCAGCAGCGTAGATGAGTTTAATAACTACGAGCAGTACTTC
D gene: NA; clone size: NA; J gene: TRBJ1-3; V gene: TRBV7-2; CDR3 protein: CASSLVVSENTIYF; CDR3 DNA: TGTGCCAGCAGCTTAGTCGTTTCGGAAAACACCATATATTTT
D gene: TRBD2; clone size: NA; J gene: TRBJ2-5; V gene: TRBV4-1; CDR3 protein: CASSQTSGGMETQYF; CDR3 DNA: TGCGCCAGCAGCCAAACTAGCGGGGGGATGGAGACCCAGTACTTC
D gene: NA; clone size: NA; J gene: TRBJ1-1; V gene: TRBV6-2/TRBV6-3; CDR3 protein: CASSLNPGTLGTEAFF; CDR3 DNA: TGTGCCAGCAGTCTCAACCCCGGGACCCTTGGGACTGAAGCTTTCTTT
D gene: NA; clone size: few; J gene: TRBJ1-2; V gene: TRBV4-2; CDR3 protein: CASSQEGGNGYGYTF; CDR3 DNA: TGTGCCAGCAGCCAAGAGGGAGGTAACGGCTATGGCTACACCTTC
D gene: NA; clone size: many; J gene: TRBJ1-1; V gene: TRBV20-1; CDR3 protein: CSARPPWGAVGTEAFF; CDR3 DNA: TGCAGTGCTAGACCTCCCTGGGGGGCCGTGGGCACTGAAGCTTTCTTT
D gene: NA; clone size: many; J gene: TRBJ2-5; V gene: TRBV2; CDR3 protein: CASRGSVQETQYF; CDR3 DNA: TGTGCCAGCAGGGGGAGCGTTCAAGAGACCCAGTACTTC
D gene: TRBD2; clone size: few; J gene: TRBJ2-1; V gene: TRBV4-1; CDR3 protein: CASSQSGGGGEQFF; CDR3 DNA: TGCGCCAGCAGCCAGTCGGGGGGAGGTGGTGAGCAGTTCTTC
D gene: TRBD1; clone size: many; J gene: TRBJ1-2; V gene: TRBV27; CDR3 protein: CASSPRQGSYGYTF; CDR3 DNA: TGTGCCAGCAGTCCCCGACAGGGGTCCTATGGCTACACCTTC
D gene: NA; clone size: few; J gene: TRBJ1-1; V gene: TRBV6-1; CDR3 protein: CASNLRGGTEAFF; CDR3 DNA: TGTGCCAGCAACCTGAGGGGGGGAACTGAAGCTTTCTTT
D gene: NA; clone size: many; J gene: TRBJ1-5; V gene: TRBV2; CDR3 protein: CASRSGVVSNQPQHF; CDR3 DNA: TGTGCCAGCAGGTCAGGGGTGGTTAGCAATCAGCCCCAGCATTTT
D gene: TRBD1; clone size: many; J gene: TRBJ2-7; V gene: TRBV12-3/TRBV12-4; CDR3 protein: CASSFRQGIYEQYF; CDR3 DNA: TGTGCCAGCAGTTTTCGACAGGGGATCTACGAGCAGTACTTC
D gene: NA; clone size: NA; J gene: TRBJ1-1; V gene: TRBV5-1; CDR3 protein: CASSSTGLGTEAFF; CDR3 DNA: TGCGCCAGCAGCTCCACAGGGTTGGGCACTGAAGCTTTCTTT
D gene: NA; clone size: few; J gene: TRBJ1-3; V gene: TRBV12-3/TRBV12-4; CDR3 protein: CASASGNTIYF; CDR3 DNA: TGTGCCAGTGCCTCTGGAAACACCATATATTTT
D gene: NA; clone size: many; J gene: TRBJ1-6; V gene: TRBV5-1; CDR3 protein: CASSLEGGNSPLHF; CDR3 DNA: TGTGCCAGCAGTTTGGAGGGGGGTAATTCACCCCTCCACTTT
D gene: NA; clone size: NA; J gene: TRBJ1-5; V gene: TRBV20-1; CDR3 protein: CGARADGADLAQFYSNQPQHF; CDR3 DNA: TGCGGTGCTAGAGCTGACGGGGCTGACCTTGCCCAGTTCTATAGCAATCAGCCCCAGCATTTT
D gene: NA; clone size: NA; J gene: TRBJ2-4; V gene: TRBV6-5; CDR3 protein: CDSSYSVVSPLGGKNIQYF; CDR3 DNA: TGTGACAGCAGTTACTCGGTGGTCTCACCCCTGGGGGGCAAAAACATTCAGTACTTC
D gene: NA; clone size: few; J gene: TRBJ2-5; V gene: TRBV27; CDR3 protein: CASKPLGQPQETQYF; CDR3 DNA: TGTGCCAGCAAGCCTTTGGGACAACCCCAAGAGACCCAGTACTTC
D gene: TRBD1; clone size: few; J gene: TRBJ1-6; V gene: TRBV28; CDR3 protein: CASSYRGRNSPLHF; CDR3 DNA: TGTGCCAGCAGTTACAGGGGGCGGAATTCACCCCTCCACTTT
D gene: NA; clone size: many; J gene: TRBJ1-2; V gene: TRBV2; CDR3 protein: CASAMGIEGYTF; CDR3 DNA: TGTGCCAGCGCCATGGGGATCGAAGGCTACACCTTC
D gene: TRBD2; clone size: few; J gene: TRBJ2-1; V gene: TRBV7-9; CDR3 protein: CASSSPRGGSYNEQFF; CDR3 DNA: TGTGCCAGCAGCTCACCCCGGGGGGGAAGCTACAATGAGCAGTTCTTC
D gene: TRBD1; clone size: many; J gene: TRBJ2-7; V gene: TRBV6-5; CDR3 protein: CASSYPGQPYYEQYF; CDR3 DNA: TGTGCCAGCAGTTATCCGGGACAGCCTTACTACGAGCAGTACTTC
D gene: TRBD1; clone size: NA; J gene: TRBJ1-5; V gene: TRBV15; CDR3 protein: CATSRTTGQGQPQHF; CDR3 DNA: TGTGCCACCAGCAGAACGACAGGGCAAGGCCAGCCCCAGCATTTT
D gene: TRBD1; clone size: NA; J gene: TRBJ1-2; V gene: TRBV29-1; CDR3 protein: CSVGGGEMGGYTF; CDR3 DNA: TGCAGCGTTGGAGGGGGCGAGATGGGTGGCTACACCTTC
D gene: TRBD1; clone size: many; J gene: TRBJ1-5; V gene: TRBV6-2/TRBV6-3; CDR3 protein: CASSTTGSGGPQHF; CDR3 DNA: TGTGCCAGCAGTACGACAGGGAGTGGTGGGCCCCAGCATTTT
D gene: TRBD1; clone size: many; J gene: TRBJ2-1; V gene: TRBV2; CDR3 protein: CASSTDRDREQFF; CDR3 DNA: TGTGCCAGCAGTACCGACAGGGATCGTGAGCAGTTCTTC
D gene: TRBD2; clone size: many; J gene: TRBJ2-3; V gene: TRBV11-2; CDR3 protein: CASSLAGGYTDTQYF; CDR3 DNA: TGTGCCAGCAGCTTGGCGGGGGGTTACACAGATACGCAGTATTTT
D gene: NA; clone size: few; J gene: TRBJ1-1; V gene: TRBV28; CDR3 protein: CASGSSTGKEAFF; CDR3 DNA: TGTGCCAGCGGATCCTCGACCGGGAAAGAAGCTTTCTTT
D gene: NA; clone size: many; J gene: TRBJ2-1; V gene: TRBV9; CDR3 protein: CASSVVGGQGNEQFF; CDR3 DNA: TGTGCCAGCAGCGTAGTGGGGGGCCAAGGCAATGAGCAGTTCTTC
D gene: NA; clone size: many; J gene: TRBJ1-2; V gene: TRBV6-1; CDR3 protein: CASIGQNGGYTF; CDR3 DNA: TGTGCCAGCATTGGGCAGAACGGTGGCTACACCTTC
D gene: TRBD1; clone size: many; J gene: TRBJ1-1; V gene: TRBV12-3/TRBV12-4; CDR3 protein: CASSRGQGAPAAFF; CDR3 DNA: TGTGCCAGCAGCCGGGGACAGGGGGCGCCGGCCGCTTTCTTT